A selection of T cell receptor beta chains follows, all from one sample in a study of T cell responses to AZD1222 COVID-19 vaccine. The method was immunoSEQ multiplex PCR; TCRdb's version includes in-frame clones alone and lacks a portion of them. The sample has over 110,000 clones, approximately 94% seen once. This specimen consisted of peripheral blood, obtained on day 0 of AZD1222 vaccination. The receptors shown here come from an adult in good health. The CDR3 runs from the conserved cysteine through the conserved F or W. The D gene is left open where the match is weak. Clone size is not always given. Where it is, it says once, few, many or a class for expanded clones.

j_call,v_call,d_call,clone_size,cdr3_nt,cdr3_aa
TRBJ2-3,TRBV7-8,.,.,TGTGCCAGCAGCTTAGGCCGCTGGGCGGCAGATACGCAGTATTTT,CASSLGRWAADTQYF
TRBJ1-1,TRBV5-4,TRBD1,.,TGTGCCAGCAGCTTGGAGGGACAGCGGGGCACTGAAGCTTTCTTT,CASSLEGQRGTEAFF
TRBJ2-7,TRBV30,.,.,TGTGCCTGGAGCGACCCTCTAGCGAACTATGCCTACGAGCAGTACTTC,CAWSDPLANYAYEQYF
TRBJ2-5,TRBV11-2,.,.,TGTGCCAGCAGCCTTTCGCAGGGTTCCGTGACCCAGTACTTC,CASSLSQGSVTQYF
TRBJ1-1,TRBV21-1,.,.,TGTGCCAGCAGCCCCCACTGGAAAGGGGGAATGAACACTGAAGCTTTCTTT,CASSPHWKGGMNTEAFF
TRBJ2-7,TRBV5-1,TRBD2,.,TGCGCCAGCGAACTAGCGGACGGACCCTACGAGCAGTACTTC,CASELADGPYEQYF
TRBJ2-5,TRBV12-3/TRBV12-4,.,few,TGTGCCAGCAGTCTGGAGACCCAGTACTTC,CASSLETQYF
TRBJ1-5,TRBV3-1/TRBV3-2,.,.,TGTGCCAGCAGCCAAGCAAGGAGTCAGCCCCAGCATTTT,CASSQARSQPQHF
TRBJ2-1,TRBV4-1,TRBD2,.,TGCGCCAGCAGCCAGACTAGCGGGAGGAGGGGTGAGCAGTTCTTC,CASSQTSGRRGEQFF
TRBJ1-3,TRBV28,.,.,TGTGCCAGCTGGGCGGCGGGACCCGGCCTGGTGGAAGGCTCTGGAAACACCATATATTTT,CASWAAGPGLVEGSGNTIYF
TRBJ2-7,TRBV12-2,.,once,TGTGCAAGTCGCTTACAAAGGACGGGACTCTCCTACGAGCAGTACTTC,CASRLQRTGLSYEQYF
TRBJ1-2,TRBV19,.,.,TGTGCCAGTAGTATTAAAGCGGGTGGCCTTTCGATGTCTAACTATGGCTACACCTTC,CASSIKAGGLSMSNYGYTF
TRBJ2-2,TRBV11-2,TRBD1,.,TGTGCCAGCAGCTTGGGACAGGGAGTCGCCGGGGAGCTGTTTTTT,CASSLGQGVAGELFF
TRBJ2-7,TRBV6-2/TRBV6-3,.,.,TGTGCCAGCAGTTGGGGCGGAGCCTACGAGCAGTACTTC,CASSWGGAYEQYF
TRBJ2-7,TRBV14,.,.,TGTGCCAGCAGCGAGTGGGCAGCCTACGAGCAGTACTTC,CASSEWAAYEQYF
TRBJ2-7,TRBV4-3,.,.,TGCGCCAGCAGCCAAGGGAATCAGCTGTCCTACGAGCAGTACTTC,CASSQGNQLSYEQYF
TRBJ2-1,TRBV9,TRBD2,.,TGTGCCAGCAGCGTAGGTCTAGCGGGTTCCTACAATGAGCAGTTCTTC,CASSVGLAGSYNEQFF
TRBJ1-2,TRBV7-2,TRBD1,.,TGTGCCAGCAGCCTGCCTCTGGGCAGGGGGCGAAACGGCTACACCTTC,CASSLPLGRGRNGYTF
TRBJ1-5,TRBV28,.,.,TGTGCCAGCAGGAACGATCGGGGTCCCAGCAATCAGCCCCAGCATTTT,CASRNDRGPSNQPQHF
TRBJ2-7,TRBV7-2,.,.,TGTGCCAGCAGCTTAGGGGCGGTCGGGACCTACGAGCAGTACTTC,CASSLGAVGTYEQYF
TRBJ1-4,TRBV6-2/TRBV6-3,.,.,TGTGCCAGCAGTTCCGGCGGCGCAACTAATGAAAAACTGTTTTTT,CASSSGGATNEKLFF
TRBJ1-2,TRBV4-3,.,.,TGCGCCAGCAGCCGAGGGATGGGCTATGGCTACACCTTC,CASSRGMGYGYTF
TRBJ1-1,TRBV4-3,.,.,TGCGCCAGCAGCCAAGGCCATGGGGGTATCGCTAACACTGAAGCTTTCTTT,CASSQGHGGIANTEAFF
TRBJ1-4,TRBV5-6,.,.,TGTGCCAGCAGGGAACTTTCAACTAATGAAAAACTGTTTTTT,CASRELSTNEKLFF
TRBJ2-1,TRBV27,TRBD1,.,TGTGCCAGCAGTTTAGTAAGGGGCCAGGGGGCATCCTACAATGAGCAGTTCTTC,CASSLVRGQGASYNEQFF
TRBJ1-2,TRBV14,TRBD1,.,TGTGCCAGCAGCCAAGAACTCGGCGCAGGGGGCATCTATGGCTACACCTTC,CASSQELGAGGIYGYTF